Below, one T cell receptor beta chain is given with its context. The antigen remains undetermined. At one end, the junction sequence differs from germline, possibly due to a read error. The sample comes from a study of T-cell reconstitution after alpha-beta-depleted transplantation in children. Findings and caveats of the study: Surviving recipient T cells and thymic progenitors produced the high day-60 TCRbeta diversity seen in some patients. The main origin of T-cell counts and diversity one year after transplant was newly produced T cells. Where alpha-beta T cells came from about two months after transplant was reportedly several hundred expanded graft clones.

Molecular barcoding with unique molecular identifiers was used for the TCRbeta library. Each CDR3 protein is one row after TCRdb ran MiXCR on the PCR reads. Of about 200,000 distinct CDR3 sequences in the sample, 5.5% to 7% are singletons; the top ten hold around 4.4%. Here the sequenced sample was PBMCs, taken before TCRalphabeta/CD19-depleted stem cell transplant. The clonotype was recovered from a girl in the first two years of life with combined immunodeficiency, due to receive a stem cell transplant.

In DNA, the CDR3 is TGCAGTGCTAGAGGACTAGCGGGAGGGCCTTCATTATTCACAAATACGCAGTATTTT. Protein sequence: CSARGLAGGPSLFTNTQYF. The gene calls are TRBV20-1 and TRBJ2-3; TRBD2 agrees at 14 bases. CDR1 is DFQATT, CDR2 SNEGSKA, per germline (reference sequence). The CDR3 runs 19 residues.